This TCR beta chain was found in a study of early T cells in non-severe SARS-CoV-2 infection. J was trimmed by 8 bases and V by 5 bases; bases with no gene match: 9. The CDR3 spans 13 residues. Germline CDR1 and CDR2: SGHRS and YFSETQ. Each CDR3 protein is one row after TCRdb ran MiXCR on the 5' RACE reads. The sample has around 29,000 distinct CDR3 sequences; about 10% are singletons. The sample comprised whole blood. The source is an adult who was a healthcare worker with PCR-confirmed SARS-CoV-2 infection or an uninfected control (not recorded which). The chain is built from TRBV5-1 and TRBJ1-1; 7 nucleotides align to TRBD1. CDR3 bases: TGCGCCAGCAGTATTTTCGGGACAGCGGAAGCTTTCTTT. Its protein is CASSIFGTAEAFF.